This TCR beta chain stems from a study of blood T cell repertoires in COVID-19. Assay: immunoSEQ multiplex PCR; the TCRdb copy retains only in-frame clones and omits some. Among 200,000 to 250,000 clones listed, 75% to 90% were seen once. The trim removed 5 bases at V and 2 bases at J, leaving 4 bases unmatched. The CDR3 consists of 14 residues. CDR1 and CDR2 (germline): MNHEY, SMNVEV (reference sequence). The chain joins TRBV27 to TRBJ1-2, with TRBD1 matching over 8 bases. The receptor's source is a woman in her 30s who had been exposed to COVID-19. Sequencing was performed on PBMCs or T cells enriched from blood (not recorded which). CDR3 sequence (DNA): TGTGCCAGCAGTCGGCGGACAGGGAACTATGGCTACACCTTC. Its protein product is CASSRRTGNYGYTF.